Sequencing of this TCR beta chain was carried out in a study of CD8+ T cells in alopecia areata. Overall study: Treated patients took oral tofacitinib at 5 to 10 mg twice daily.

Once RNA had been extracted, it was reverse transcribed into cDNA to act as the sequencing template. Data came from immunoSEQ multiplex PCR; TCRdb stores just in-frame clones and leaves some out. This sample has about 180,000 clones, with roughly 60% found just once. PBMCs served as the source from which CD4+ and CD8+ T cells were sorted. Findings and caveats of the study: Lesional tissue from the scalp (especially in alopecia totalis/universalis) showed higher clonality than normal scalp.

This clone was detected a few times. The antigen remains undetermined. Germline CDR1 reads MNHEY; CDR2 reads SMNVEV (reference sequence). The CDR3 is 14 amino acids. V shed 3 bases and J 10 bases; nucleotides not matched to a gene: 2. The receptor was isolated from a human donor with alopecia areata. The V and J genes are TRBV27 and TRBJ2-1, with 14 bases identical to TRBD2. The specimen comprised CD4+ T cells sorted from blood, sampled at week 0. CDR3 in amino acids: CASSLGLAGAEQFF. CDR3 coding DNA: TGTGCCAGCAGTTTGGGACTAGCGGGGGCCGAGCAGTTCTTC.